Each of the 5 T cell receptor beta chains below was sequenced from the same sample in a study of shared clonotypes between healthy human individuals (dated by TCRdb to 2020 to 2022). The receptor library was made with the immunoSEQ multiplex PCR assay. TCRdb mirrors the immuneACCESS table, restricted to in-frame sequences. Some clones are absent from its copies; in checked studies, under half trace to an unresolved V gene, and the reason for the others is unknown. Here the sample has about 2.4 million clones; approximately 94% occur a single time. About 0.39% of the sample rests with the top ten. Sample: naive CD4+ T cells from PBMCs. The sample's cell subset or site label is to be understood as: CD45RA+ positively selected. The receptors derive from a man younger than 35 in good health. Some clones in this sample may be carry-over from other donors' samples.

J is TRBJ2-7 and V is TRBV21-1; the table's D call, TRBD1, was not checked against the DNA. TRBV21-1 is a known pseudogene. CDR3 length: 16 amino acids. CDR3 DNA: TGTGCCAGCAGCCAGAGCGGGACAGGGGCAAACTACGAGCAGTACTTC. It specifies CASSQSGTGANYEQYF.

The chain has TRBV7-9 and TRBJ2-5; D ambiguous. The germline V and J ends were trimmed by 2 bases and 0 bases, with 16 bases remaining between them. CDR1 and CDR2 (germline): SEHNR, FQNEAQ (reference sequence). The CDR3 covers 17 residues. DNA for the CDR3: TGTGCCAGCAGCTTACGAGGTAGTAGGCAGTACCAAGAGACCCAGTACTTC. This translates into CASSLRGSRQYQETQYF.

The J gene is TRBJ2-7, the V gene TRBV30; D is perhaps TRBD1 (5 bases). There are 16 residues in the CDR3. Germline V lookup: CDR1 GTSNPN, CDR2 SVGIG (reference sequence). Trimming pared 3 bases from V and 3 bases from J, leaving 21 bases between. The CDR3 sequence is CAWSPIGALGGYEQYF. The CDR3 DNA sequence: TGTGCCTGGAGCCCCATTGGGGCCCTGGGCGGCTACGAGCAGTACTTC.

Only one count was recorded for this clone. This chain connects TRBV28 to TRBJ1-2; D not certain. Between the trimmed V and J ends, which lost 9 bases and 0 bases, there was a span of 8 bases. Germline lookup yields CDR1 MDHEN and CDR2 SYDVKM. This CDR3 is 12 amino acids long. The CDR3 coding sequence is TGTGCCAGTCTGACAACTAACTATGGCTACACCTTC. Residues: CASLTTNYGYTF.

This chain connects TRBV28 to TRBJ1-1; D is uncertain. The germline CDR1 and CDR2 sequences are MDHEN and SYDVKM. Trimming took off 4 bases at V and 8 bases at J, with 8 bases between the two ends. The CDR3 runs to 11 residues. CDR3 coding DNA: TGTGCCAGCAGTTGGCTCAGGGAAGCTTTCTTT. Translated: CASSWLREAFF.